A single sample is the source of the 22 T cell receptor beta chains below, sequenced in a study of blood T cell repertoires in COVID-19. Measured with immunoSEQ multiplex PCR; TCRdb has only the in-frame clones, and not every one. The data contain some 250,000 clones, about 73% of them singletons. Sequencing was performed on peripheral blood. The receptors were sampled from a woman at least 80 years old with acute or convalescent COVID-19.

The chain has TRBV20-1 and TRBJ2-7; 12 bases match TRBD2. This CDR3 region has 14 residues. Losses at the gene ends were 3 bases for V and 3 bases for J; bases not matched to a gene: 3. Germline V CDR1 and CDR2: DFQATT, SNEGSKA (reference sequence). In DNA form, the CDR3 reads TGCAGTGCTAGTCCGACTAGCGGGAGCTACGAGCAGTACTTC. Its protein is CSASPTSGSYEQYF.

Only a few counts were recorded for this clone. The V call is TRBV3-1 (or the pseudogene TRBV3-2), the J call TRBJ2-7, with TRBD1 identical over 8 bases. Per germline, CDR1 LGHDT and CDR2 YNNKEL (reference sequence). The CDR3 is 12 residues long. V lost 3 bases to trimming and J lost 7 bases; unmatched junction nucleotides: 2. The CDR3 DNA sequence: TGTGCCAGCAGCCAGACAGGGGTTGAGCAGTACTTC. Protein: CASSQTGVEQYF.

The V call is TRBV18, the J call TRBJ1-1; D is perhaps TRBD1 (5 bases). V lost 6 bases and J 1 base, leaving 12 bases between the germline ends. This CDR3 is 14 amino acids long. Per germline, CDR1 KGHSH and CDR2 LQKENI. CDR3 in amino acids: CASSMTRGNTEAFF. Written as DNA, the CDR3 is TGTGCCAGCTCGATGACAAGGGGGAACACTGAAGCTTTCTTT.

The genes are TRBV14 and TRBJ2-3, with 11 bases lining up with TRBD2. Germline V gene data show CDR1 as SGHDN and CDR2 as FVKESK. The V gene end was trimmed by 6 bases and the J gene end by 2 bases; junction bases not matched to a gene: 7. There are 16 residues in the CDR3. The CDR3 DNA reads TGTGCCAGCAGAGAACCTAGCGGGAGGCCCACAGATACGCAGTATTTT. Its protein is CASREPSGRPTDTQYF.

V usage is TRBV6-1 and J usage is TRBJ1-5, with 8 positions matching TRBD1. The germline CDR1 and CDR2 sequences are MNHNS and SASEGT. The CDR3 runs 16 residues. J gave up 1 base and V 3 bases, and 5 bases lay outside the gene matches. CDR3 nucleotide sequence: TGTGCCAGCAGTGATCAGGGGGCTCTAAGCAATCAGCCCCAGCATTTT. Protein: CASSDQGALSNQPQHF.

The chain combines TRBV6-6 with TRBJ2-3, with 11 bases fitting TRBD1. With V trimmed by 6 bases and J by 4 bases, 9 bases remained unmatched. The CDR3 has 16 residues. Germline loops: CDR1 MNHNY, CDR2 SVGAGI (reference sequence). As DNA, the CDR3 is TGTGCCAGCAGCCCCGGACAGGGGGCTGTCGCAGATACGCAGTATTTT. It codes for CASSPGQGAVADTQYF.

This chain joins TRBV4-2 and TRBJ1-5, with TRBD1 as a possible D gene (5 bases). Trimming removed 0 bases from V and 7 bases from J, with 13 bases in between. CDR1 is LGHNA and CDR2 is YNFKEQ in the germline V gene. This CDR3 is 15 amino acids long. The CDR3 DNA follows: TGTGCCAGCAGCCAAGAGGTCGCGGGGGTACAGCCCCAGCATTTT. Amino acid sequence: CASSQEVAGVQPQHF.

The V and J genes are TRBV7-2 and TRBJ1-5; D ambiguous. CDR3 length: 14 residues. Germline-derived CDR1 and CDR2 are SGHTA and FQGNSA. With 3 bases removed from V and 2 bases from J, the gap between germline ends came to 8 bases. The CDR3 here is CASSFRRGNQPQHF. CDR3 sequence (DNA): TGTGCCAGCAGCTTCAGGAGGGGCAATCAGCCCCAGCATTTT.

The chain joins TRBV2 to TRBJ2-7; 9 bases map to TRBD2. V shed 3 bases and J 2 bases; nucleotides not matched to a gene: 2. Germline V lookup: CDR1 SNHLY, CDR2 FYNNEI. The CDR3 consists of 14 residues. Here the CDR3 DNA reads TGTGCCAGCAGTGAGCTAGCGGGGCCCTACGAGCAGTACTTC. The encoded protein is CASSELAGPYEQYF. The whole variable domain, remainder taken from reference TRBV2 and TRBJ2-7, is EPEVTQTPSHQVTQMGQEVILRCVPISNHLYFYWYRQILGQKVEFLVSFYNNEISEKSEIFDDQFSVERPDGSNFTLKIRSTKLEDSAMYFCASSELAGPYEQYFGPGTRLTVT.

The chain is built from TRBV19 and TRBJ1-6; 10 bases align to TRBD1. The CDR3 runs to 18 residues. The germline gives CDR1 LNHDA, CDR2 SQIVND (reference sequence). The trim removed 10 bases at V and 8 bases at J, leaving 20 bases unmatched. CDR3 sequence reads: CAIPPKGPGGTGDSPLHF. CDR3 nucleotides: TGTGCCATTCCACCAAAGGGGCCCGGGGGGACAGGGGATTCACCCCTCCACTTT.

This chain links TRBV12-3 or TRBV12-4 with TRBJ1-1; D unclear. The V end was cut by 5 bases, the J end by 4 bases, with 11 bases between. The CDR3 spans 13 residues. The CDR3 nucleotides are TGTGCCAGCAGTGTAACACCGGGCACTGAAGCTTTCTTT. Its translation is CASSVTPGTEAFF.

This clone has a single count. The chain links TRBV5-1 to TRBJ1-2, with TRBD1 as a possible D gene (5 bases). Trimming cost V 0 bases and J 7 bases, with 16 bases left between them. The CDR3 has 15 residues. The germline V gene encodes CDR1 SGHRS and CDR2 YFSETQ. The CDR3 sequence: CASSLGGDRSSGYTF. The CDR3 bases are TGCGCCAGCAGCTTGGGAGGTGACAGAAGTAGTGGCTACACCTTC.

The chain uses TRBV30 and TRBJ1-5; TRBD1 aligns across 9 bases. Looked up from germline, CDR1 is GTSNPN and CDR2 is SVGIG (reference sequence). The CDR3 is made up of 17 amino acids. The V segment lost 3 bases and the J segment 0 bases; nucleotides outside the gene matches: 9. For the CDR3, the DNA is TGTGCCTGGAGCCGACAGGGGGGGTACTTTAGCAATCAGCCCCAGCATTTT. Amino acid sequence: CAWSRQGGYFSNQPQHF. The complete variable domain, with remaining parts taken from reference TRBV30 and TRBJ1-5, reads SQTIHQWPATLVQPVGSPLSLECTVEGTSNPNLYWYRQAAGRGLQLLFYSVGIGQISSEVPQNLSASRPQDRQFILSSKKLLLSDSGFYLCAWSRQGGYFSNQPQHFGDGTRLSIL.

The gene calls are TRBV5-1 and TRBJ2-2; D may be TRBD2 (6 bases). Germline CDR1 reads SGHRS; CDR2 reads YFSETQ. The CDR3 is 15 amino acids. V lost 1 base and J 7 bases, leaving 14 bases between the germline ends. As DNA, the CDR3 is TGCGCCAGCAGCTTGCGGGAGATTCAGGGCGGGGAGCTGTTTTTT. Its protein product is CASSLREIQGGELFF.

The chain recombines TRBV9 with TRBJ2-2; 9 bases align to TRBD2. The CDR3 totals 16 residues. With 0 bases clipped from V and 6 bases from J, the junction kept 6 bases outside the gene matches. CDR1 and CDR2 from the germline V gene are SGDLS and YYNGEE. For the CDR3, the DNA is TGTGCCAGCAGCGTAGACCTCAGACTAGCGGCCGGGGAGCTGTTTTTT. It yields the protein CASSVDLRLAAGELFF.

This sequence joins TRBV6-2 or TRBV6-3 and TRBJ1-4, with D tentatively TRBD1 (5 bases). V gave up 0 bases and J gave up 4 bases, with 12 bases separating them. This CDR3 is 16 amino acids long. The V gene's germline CDR1 is MNHEY and CDR2 SVGEGT. DNA of the CDR3: TGTGCCAGCAGTTACTCGATAGGGGCCGTTAATGAAAAACTGTTTTTT. Translation: CASSYSIGAVNEKLFF.

The genes are TRBV28 and TRBJ2-5; no reliable D call. There are 18 residues in the CDR3. V lost 5 bases and J 4 bases, leaving 26 bases between the germline ends. Germline CDR1 MDHEN, CDR2 SYDVKM. The CDR3 reads CASSPSVGFGSLGETQYF. Written as DNA, the CDR3 is TGTGCCAGCAGTCCAAGCGTGGGTTTCGGGTCTCTTGGAGAGACCCAGTACTTC.

The rearrangement links TRBV5-1 to TRBJ2-2, with D perhaps matching TRBD2 (5 bases). V gave up 0 bases and J gave up 1 base, with 7 bases separating them. Germline CDR1 is SGHRS and CDR2 is YFSETQ. This CDR3 is built from 15 residues. CDR3 coding DNA: TGCGCCAGCAGCTTGGAGCGGCTGAACACCGGGGAGCTGTTTTTT. Protein product: CASSLERLNTGELFF.

This chain links TRBV19 with TRBJ1-1, with 10 bases aligning to TRBD1. Germline CDR1 LNHDA, CDR2 SQIVND (reference sequence). The CDR3 is 15 amino acids. The trim removed 7 bases at V and 6 bases at J, leaving 11 bases unmatched. CDR3 nucleotide sequence: TGTGCCAGTACCCTTCCGACAGGGGGCAGGGCTGAAGCTTTCTTT. Its translation is CASTLPTGGRAEAFF.

This clone was detected once. The rearrangement joins TRBV5-1 to TRBJ2-5; TRBD1 agrees at 10 bases. The CDR3 is 16 residues long. J lost 4 bases, V lost 4 bases, and 10 bases had no gene match. Germline CDR1 and CDR2: SGHRS and YFSETQ. Here the CDR3 DNA reads TGCGCCAGCAGCCCCCCGACAGGGGGCGCGGGAGAGACCCAGTACTTC. This codes for CASSPPTGGAGETQYF. Combining the CDR3 with reference TRBV5-1 and TRBJ2-5 gives the whole variable domain KAGVTQTPRYLIKTRGQQVTLSCSPISGHRSVSWYQQTPGQGLQFLFEYFSETQRNKGNFPGRFSGRQFSNSRSEMNVSTLELGDSALYLCASSPPTGGAGETQYFGPGTRLLVL.

This chain links TRBV6-2 or TRBV6-3 with TRBJ2-3; 8 bases fit TRBD2. V lost 5 bases to trimming and J lost 0 bases; unmatched junction nucleotides: 7. Germline CDR1 and CDR2: MNHEY and SVGEGT. The CDR3 loop spans 16 amino acids. The CDR3 DNA sequence: TGTGCCAGCAGTGGGGCGCGGGGGGCGAGCACAGATACGCAGTATTTT. This codes for CASSGARGASTDTQYF.

The rearrangement links TRBV2 to TRBJ2-3, with 10 bases identical to TRBD2. This CDR3 contains 15 residues. Trimming took 6 bases from V and 0 from J; bases not matched to a gene: 3. CDR1 is SNHLY and CDR2 is FYNNEI in the germline V gene. The CDR3 DNA reads TGTGCCAGCAGCCTAGCGGGGGTTAGCACAGATACGCAGTATTTT. This encodes CASSLAGVSTDTQYF.